This TCR beta chain was identified in a study of regulatory T cells in long-lasting Graves disease. Study conclusions and caveats: Persistent cases favored TRBV28, TRBJ1-2 and TRBJ2-5. Newly diagnosed patients had higher TCR diversity than persistent Graves' patients did. Persistent patients had more shared public clonotypes (2,741) than new patients (around 950).

The time point denotes: newly diagnosed GD, antithyroid drugs for less than 3 months. The TCR library used RNA extracted from PBMCs. Germline CDR1 is DFQATT and CDR2 is SNEGSKA (reference sequence). CDR3 length equals 12 residues. V lost 1 base to trimming and J lost 3 bases, with 3 bases between them. This clonotype showed up just a few times. The antigen remains undetermined. Both iRepertoire HTBI primers and Arm-PCR of CDR3 regions were used to build the TCR beta libraries. MiXCR, applied by TCRdb to the multiplex PCR reads, yields one record per CDR3 protein. The sample holds approximately 400,000 distinct CDR3 sequences; about 16% are singletons and the top ten take about 20%.

The sequence came from a female donor with Graves disease. This sequence joins TRBV20-1 and TRBJ2-2; D is ambiguous. The source was peripheral blood mononuclear cells (PBMCs), collected at new diagnosis, from a patient treated with antithyroid drugs. CDR3 amino acids: CSARGDTGELFF. The CDR3 nucleotides read TGCAGTGCTAGAGGCGACACCGGGGAGCTGTTTTTT.